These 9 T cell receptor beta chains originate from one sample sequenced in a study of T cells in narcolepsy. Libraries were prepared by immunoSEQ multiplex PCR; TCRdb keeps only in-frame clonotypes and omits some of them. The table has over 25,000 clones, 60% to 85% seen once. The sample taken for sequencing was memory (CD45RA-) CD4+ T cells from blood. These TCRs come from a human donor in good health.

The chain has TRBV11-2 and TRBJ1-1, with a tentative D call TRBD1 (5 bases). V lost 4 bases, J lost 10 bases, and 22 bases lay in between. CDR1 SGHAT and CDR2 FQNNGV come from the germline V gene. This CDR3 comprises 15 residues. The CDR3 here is CASSSISGTGGRAFF. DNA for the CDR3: TGTGCCAGCAGCTCTATATCCGGGACCGGGGGGAGAGCTTTCTTT.

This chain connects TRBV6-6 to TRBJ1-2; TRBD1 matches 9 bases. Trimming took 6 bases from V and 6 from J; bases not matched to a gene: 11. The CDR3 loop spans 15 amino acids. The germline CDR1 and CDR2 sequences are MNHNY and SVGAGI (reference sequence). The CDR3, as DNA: TGTGCCAGCAGCGATCCGGGACAGGGTTTCGATGGCTACACCTTC. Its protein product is CASSDPGQGFDGYTF.

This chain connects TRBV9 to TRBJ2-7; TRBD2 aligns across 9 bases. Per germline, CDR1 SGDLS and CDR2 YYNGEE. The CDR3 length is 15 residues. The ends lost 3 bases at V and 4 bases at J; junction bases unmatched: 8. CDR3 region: CASSAGLAERYEQYF. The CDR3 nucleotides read TGTGCCAGCAGCGCGGGACTAGCTGAACGGTACGAGCAGTACTTC. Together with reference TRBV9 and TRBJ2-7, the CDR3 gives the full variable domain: DSGVTQTPKHLITATGQRVTLRCSPRSGDLSVYWYQQSLDQGLQFLIQYYNGEERAKGNILERFSAQQFPDLHSELNLSSLELGDSALYFCASSAGLAERYEQYFGPGTRLTVT.

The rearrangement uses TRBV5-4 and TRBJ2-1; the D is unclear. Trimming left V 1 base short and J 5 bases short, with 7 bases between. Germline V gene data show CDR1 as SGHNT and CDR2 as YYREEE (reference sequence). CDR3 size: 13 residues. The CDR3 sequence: CASSLWGNNEQFF. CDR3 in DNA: TGTGCCAGCAGCTTGTGGGGAAACAATGAGCAGTTCTTC.

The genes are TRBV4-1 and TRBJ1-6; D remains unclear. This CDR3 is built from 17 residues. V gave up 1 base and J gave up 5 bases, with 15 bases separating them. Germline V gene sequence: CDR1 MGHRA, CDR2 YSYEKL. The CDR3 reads CASSQVANLRNNSPLHF. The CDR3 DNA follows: TGCGCCAGCAGCCAAGTTGCCAACTTAAGAAATAATTCACCCCTCCACTTT.

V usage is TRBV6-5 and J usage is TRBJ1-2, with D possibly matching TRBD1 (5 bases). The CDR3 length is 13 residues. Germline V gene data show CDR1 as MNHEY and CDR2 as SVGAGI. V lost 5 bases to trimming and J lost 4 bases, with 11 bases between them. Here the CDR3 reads CASSERGGYGYTF. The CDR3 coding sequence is TGTGCCAGCAGTGAGAGGGGAGGCTATGGCTACACCTTC.

CDR3: CASSQGADTEAFF. CDR3 in DNA: TGCGCCAGCAGCCAAGGGGCTGACACTGAAGCTTTCTTT. The V call is TRBV4-1, the J call TRBJ1-1; D is unresolved. The germline V and J ends were trimmed by 1 base and 3 bases, with 6 bases remaining between them. The germline V gene encodes CDR1 MGHRA and CDR2 YSYEKL. The CDR3 runs 13 residues.

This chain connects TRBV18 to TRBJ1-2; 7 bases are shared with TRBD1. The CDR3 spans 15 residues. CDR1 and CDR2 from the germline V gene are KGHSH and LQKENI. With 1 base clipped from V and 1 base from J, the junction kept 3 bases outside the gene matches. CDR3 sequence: CASSPQGALNYGYTF. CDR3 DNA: TGTGCCAGCTCACCACAGGGGGCACTTAACTATGGCTACACCTTC.

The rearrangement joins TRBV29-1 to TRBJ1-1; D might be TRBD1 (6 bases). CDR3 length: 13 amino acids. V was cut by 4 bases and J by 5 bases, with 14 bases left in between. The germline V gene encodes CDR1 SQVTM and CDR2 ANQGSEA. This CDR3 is CSVGRAGVTEAFF. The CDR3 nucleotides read TGCAGCGTTGGCAGGGCAGGGGTTACTGAAGCTTTCTTT.